This T cell receptor beta chain came from a study of blood T cell repertoires in COVID-19. The germline V and J ends were trimmed by 3 bases and 0 bases, with 11 bases remaining between them. Germline V CDR1 and CDR2: ENHRY, SYGVKD. This CDR3 region has 15 residues. Living in 24 US areas, the participants were between 18 and 89 years of age. Participants' reported clinical history set cohort assignment. As processed by the authors: Amplification with reference gene primers provided the estimates of nucleated cell counts. Some clones are missing from TCRdb's copy, which holds only in-frame ones; the method was immunoSEQ multiplex PCR. The DNA gave D and trimming, while V, J and clone size come from that table. The data contain 300,000 to 500,000 clones, roughly 86% of them singletons.

Input material: PBMCs or T cells enriched from blood (not recorded which). This chain joins TRBV10-3 and TRBJ1-1; D is unresolved. The receptor was derived from a woman aged 40 to 55 with acute COVID-19. DNA of the CDR3: TGTGCCATCAGTGAAGAGGCGGCTATGAACACTGAAGCTTTCTTT. Encoded protein: CAISEEAAMNTEAFF.